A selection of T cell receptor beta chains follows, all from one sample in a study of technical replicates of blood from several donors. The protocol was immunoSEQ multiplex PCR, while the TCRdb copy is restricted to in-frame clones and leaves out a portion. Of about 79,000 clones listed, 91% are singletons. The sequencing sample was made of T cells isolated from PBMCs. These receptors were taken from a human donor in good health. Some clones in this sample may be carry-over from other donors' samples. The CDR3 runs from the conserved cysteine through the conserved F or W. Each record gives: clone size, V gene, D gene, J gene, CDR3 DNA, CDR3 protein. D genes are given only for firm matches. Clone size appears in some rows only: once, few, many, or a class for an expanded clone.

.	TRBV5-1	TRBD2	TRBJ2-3	TGCGCCAGCAACCCTGACCCGGGACTAGCGGGATTTACGCAGTATTTT	CASNPDPGLAGFTQYF
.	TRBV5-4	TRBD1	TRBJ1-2	TGTGCCAGCAGCTCGGACAGGGGGGAAGACTACACCTTC	CASSSDRGEDYTF
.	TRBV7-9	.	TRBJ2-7	TGTGCCAGCAGCCCGCTTTGGACAAGATCCTACGAGCAGTACTTC	CASSPLWTRSYEQYF
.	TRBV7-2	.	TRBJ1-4	TGTGCCAGCAGCTTAGCGCGCTCTGAAAAACTGTTTTTT	CASSLARSEKLFF
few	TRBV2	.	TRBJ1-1	TGTGCCAGCACCCTGACTGGACAGGCTTTCTTT	CASTLTGQAFF
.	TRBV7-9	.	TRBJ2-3	TGTGCCAGCAGCTCCCAATCAACAGATACGCAGTATTTT	CASSSQSTDTQYF
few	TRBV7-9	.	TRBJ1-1	TGTGCCAGCAGCGGTGATCAGGCTGAAGCTTTCTTT	CASSGDQAEAFF
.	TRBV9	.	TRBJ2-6	TGTGCCAGCAGCGCCAGCGGCTCTGGGGCCAACGTCCTGACTTTC	CASSASGSGANVLTF
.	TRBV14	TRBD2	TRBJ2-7	TGTGCCAGCAGCCAAGTCGGGGGGGCATACGAGCAGTACTTC	CASSQVGGAYEQYF
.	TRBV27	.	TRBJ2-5	TGTGCCATCCGGGACTTTCAAGAGACCCAGTACTTC	CAIRDFQETQYF
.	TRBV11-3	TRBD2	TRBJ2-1	TGTGCCAGCAGCTTAGGACTAGCAGCCTACAATGAGCAGTTCTTC	CASSLGLAAYNEQFF
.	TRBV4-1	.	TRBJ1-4	TGCGCCAGCAGCCTTATCAGGGAAAAACTGTTTTTT	CASSLIREKLFF
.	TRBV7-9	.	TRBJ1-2	TGTGCCAGCAGCTGGGACTGGAGTGGCTACACCTTC	CASSWDWSGYTF
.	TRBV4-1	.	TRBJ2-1	TGCGCCAGCAGCCAGCTCGTTATGAGTGAGCAGTTCTTC	CASSQLVMSEQFF
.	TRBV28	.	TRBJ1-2	TGTGCCAGCAGTTTACAGGGACTATATGGCTACACCTTC	CASSLQGLYGYTF
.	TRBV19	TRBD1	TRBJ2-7	TGTGCCAGTAGTACGATCCGGAGGACAGGGTCCTACGAGCAGTACTTC	CASSTIRRTGSYEQYF
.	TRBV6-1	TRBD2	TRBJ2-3	TGTGCCAGCAGTGAAGCGCTGACTAGCGGGAGCGCAGATACGCAGTATTTT	CASSEALTSGSADTQYF
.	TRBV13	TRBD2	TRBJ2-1	TGTGCCAGCAGCTCGGGACTAGCGTACAATGAGCAGTTCTTC	CASSSGLAYNEQFF
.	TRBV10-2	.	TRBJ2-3	TGCGCCACCGCGAGGGCGGCAGAAGCAGATACGCAGTATTTT	CATARAAEADTQYF
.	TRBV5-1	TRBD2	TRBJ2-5	TGCGCCAGCAGCGGACTAGCGGGAGACCCTGGGGCCCAGTACTTC	CASSGLAGDPGAQYF
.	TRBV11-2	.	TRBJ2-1	TGTGCCAGCAGCTCGGACAATGAGCAGTTCTTC	CASSSDNEQFF
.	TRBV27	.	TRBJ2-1	TGTGCCAGCAGTTTAGGGCCAGGGCCATTTGAGCAGTTCTTC	CASSLGPGPFEQFF
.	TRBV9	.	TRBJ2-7	TGTGCCAGCAGCGCCGGATTCCCGGACATCTACGAGCAGTACTTC	CASSAGFPDIYEQYF
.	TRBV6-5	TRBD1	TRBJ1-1	TGTGCCAGCAGGACAGGGATTGATGAAGCTTTCTTT	CASRTGIDEAFF
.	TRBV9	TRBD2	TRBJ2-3	TGTGCCAGCAGCGTACCGCGGGAGGGCACAGATACGCAGTATTTT	CASSVPREGTDTQYF
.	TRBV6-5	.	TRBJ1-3	TGTGCCAGCTGTCAGGACAGTTTGGGAAACACCATATATTTT	CASCQDSLGNTIYF
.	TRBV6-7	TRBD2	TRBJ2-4	TGTGCCACCCAAATGGAGTGGACTAGGGCCAAAAACATTCAGTACTTC	CATQMEWTRAKNIQYF
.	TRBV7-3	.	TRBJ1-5	TGTGCCAGCAGCCAGGTTGCAGGGTTGGGCCAGCCCCAGCATTTT	CASSQVAGLGQPQHF
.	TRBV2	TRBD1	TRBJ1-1	TGTGCCAGCAGGAGGACAGGGGGAAACCCTATAGAAGCTTTCTTT	CASRRTGGNPIEAFF
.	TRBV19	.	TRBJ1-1	TGTGCCAGTAGTATAGGATACGGGGGACGGGCCGAAGCTTTCTTT	CASSIGYGGRAEAFF
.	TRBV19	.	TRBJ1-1	TGTGCCAGTAGTATAACCGGGACTATGGAGAACACTGAAGCTTTCTTT	CASSITGTMENTEAFF
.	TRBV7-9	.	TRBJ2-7	TGTGCCAGCAGCTTAGCGGGAGCTACCTACGAGCAGTACTTC	CASSLAGATYEQYF
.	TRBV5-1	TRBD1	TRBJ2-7	TGCGCCAGCAGCACCGGACAGGGGCGCTACGAGCAGTACTTC	CASSTGQGRYEQYF
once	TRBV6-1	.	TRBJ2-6	TGTGCCAGTTGCCGCGACAGCTCTGGGGCCAACGTCCTGACTTTC	CASCRDSSGANVLTF
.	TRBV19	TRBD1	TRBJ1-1	TGTGCCAGTACCCACGACAGGGAAATAACTGAAGCTTTCTTT	CASTHDREITEAFF
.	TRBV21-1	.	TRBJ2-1	TGTGCCAGCAGCACCTTGACTAGCGGGAGATACAATGAGCAGTTCTTC	CASSTLTSGRYNEQFF
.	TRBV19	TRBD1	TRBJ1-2	TGTGCCAGTAGTGACCCCGCGACGACAGGGGGATATGGCTACACCTTC	CASSDPATTGGYGYTF
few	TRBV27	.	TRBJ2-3	TGTGCCAGCAGTTTAGAAGCGCGCGCTAGCACAGATACGCAGTATTTT	CASSLEARASTDTQYF
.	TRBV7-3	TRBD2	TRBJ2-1	TGTGCCAGCTCGGGGGGGGGATCGCCCTACAATGAGCAGTTCTTC	CASSGGGSPYNEQFF
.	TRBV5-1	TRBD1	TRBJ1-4	TGCGCCAGCAGCTTGCAGGTCGGGACAGGGGAAGAAAAACTGTTTTTT	CASSLQVGTGEEKLFF
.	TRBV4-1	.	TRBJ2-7	TGCGCCAGCAGCCAAGAGCTTGTGAGGGACTCCTACGAGCAGTACTTC	CASSQELVRDSYEQYF
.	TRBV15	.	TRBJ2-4	TGTGCCACCAGCAGAGCAAGGGGGAGGGCCATAGTTGACATTCAGTACTTC	CATSRARGRAIVDIQYF
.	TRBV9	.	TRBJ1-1	TGTGCCAGCAGCGTAGCTACAGACACTGAAGCTTTCTTT	CASSVATDTEAFF
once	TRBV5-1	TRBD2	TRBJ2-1	TGCGCCAGCAGCTTGGGAGGCGGGAGGAGCGAGCAGTTCTTC	CASSLGGGRSEQFF
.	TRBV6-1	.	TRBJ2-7	TGTGCCAGCAGTGGACAGTCCTACGAGCAGTACTTC	CASSGQSYEQYF
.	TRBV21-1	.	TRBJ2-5	TGTGCCAGCAGCTCTGAGTGGACAGCGGGGGGCCAAGAGACCCAGTACTTC	CASSSEWTAGGQETQYF
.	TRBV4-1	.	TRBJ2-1	TGCGCCAGCAGCCAAGAACTCCCGTGGGAGCAGTTCTTC	CASSQELPWEQFF
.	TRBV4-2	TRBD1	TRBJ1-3	TGTGCCAGCAGCCAAGGATCGTACAGGGGGGTAAACATATATTTT	CASSQGSYRGVNIYF
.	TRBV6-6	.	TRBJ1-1	TGTGCCAGCAGTTACAGCGAAATGAACACTGAAGCTTTCTTT	CASSYSEMNTEAFF
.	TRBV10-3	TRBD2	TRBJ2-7	TGTGCCATCATGAAGCGGGAGGGCCTCGGAGAGCAGTACTTC	CAIMKREGLGEQYF
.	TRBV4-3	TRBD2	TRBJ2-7	TGCGCCAGCACCGAGAGTCTAGCGGGAGGTCTGTCCTACGAGCAGTACTTC	CASTESLAGGLSYEQYF